These 28 T cell receptor beta chains share one sample of origin, sequenced in a study of cytomegalovirus exposure and HLA in healthy donors listed by TCRdb under 2017. Library generation was performed with the immunoSEQ multiplex PCR assay. For the multiplex PCR, a mixture combining 60 forward primers for TCR Vbeta segments and 13 reverse primers for TCR Jbeta segments was used. In its TCRdb copy, this immuneACCESS table keeps in-frame sequences only and misses some clones. Where compared with another copy, unresolved V genes explain less than half of these, and the others have no known cause. In this sample the table shows 90,000 to 130,000 clones, roughly 84% of which occur a single time. Of the sample, less than 7.5% falls within the top ten clones. Sequencing was performed on PBMCs. Source of these receptors: a man aged 25 to 40 in good health and CMV-seropositive.

The chain employs TRBV18 and TRBJ1-1, with 7 bases fitting TRBD1. Unmatched junction bases numbered 9, after V lost 4 bases and J lost 1 base. The CDR3 has 16 amino acids. In germline, CDR1 is KGHSH, CDR2 LQKENI. The CDR3 DNA sequence: TGTGCCAGCTCACGCGGTCAGGGGGTGAAGAACACTGAAGCTTTCTTT. Its translation: CASSRGQGVKNTEAFF.

This clone was found once. The V and J genes are TRBV15 and TRBJ2-2; no firm D call. Germline-derived CDR1 and CDR2 are LNHNV and YYDKDF (reference sequence). V lost 8 bases and J 0 bases, leaving 19 bases between the germline ends. The length of the CDR3 is 17 residues. CDR3 DNA: TGTGCCACCTCGAATTTCGGTCGTCGAACGAACACCGGGGAGCTGTTTTTT. As protein: CATSNFGRRTNTGELFF.

The CDR3, as DNA: TGTGCCAGCAGCCAAGCCCGGGACAGCGAGCAGTACTTC. The encoded protein is CASSQARDSEQYF. V and J are TRBV7-8 and TRBJ2-5; TRBD1 matches at 7 bases. The end of the DNA aligns better with TRBJ2-7, so the J call may be wrong. The V gene's germline CDR1 is SGHVS and CDR2 FQNEAQ. CDR3 length: 13 amino acids.

The genes are TRBV5-1 and TRBJ2-5; D may be TRBD2 (6 bases). The germline V gene encodes CDR1 SGHRS and CDR2 YFSETQ. The V end was cut by 5 bases, the J end by 7 bases, with 24 bases between. This CDR3 is built from 16 residues. Here the CDR3 reads CASSPPFLTRLGTQYF. The CDR3 coding sequence is TGCGCCAGCAGTCCCCCGTTCTTGACTAGACTCGGGACCCAGTACTTC. The full variable domain, rest sourced from reference TRBV5-1 and TRBJ2-5, is KAGVTQTPRYLIKTRGQQVTLSCSPISGHRSVSWYQQTPGQGLQFLFEYFSETQRNKGNFPGRFSGRQFSNSRSEMNVSTLELGDSALYLCASSPPFLTRLGTQYFGPGTRLLVL.

The chain recombines TRBV9 with TRBJ1-2, with 9 bases that match TRBD1. CDR1 is SGDLS, CDR2 YYNGEE, per germline. The V gene end was trimmed by 2 bases and the J gene end by 2 bases; junction bases not matched to a gene: 4. This CDR3 comprises 15 residues. The CDR3: CASSVSGTGNYGYTF. The CDR3, as DNA: TGTGCCAGCAGCGTCTCCGGGACAGGGAACTATGGCTACACCTTC.

The chain uses TRBV7-6 and TRBJ2-1; 10 nucleotides line up with TRBD2. The CDR3 spans 15 residues. V shed 0 bases and J 9 bases; nucleotides not matched to a gene: 5. Germline CDR1 is SGHVS and CDR2 is FNYEAQ. The CDR3 loop is CASSLARTSGGEQFF. The CDR3 DNA sequence: TGTGCCAGCAGCTTAGCCAGGACTAGCGGCGGTGAGCAGTTCTTC.

The chain links TRBV6-1 to TRBJ2-3, with TRBD1 as a possible D gene (5 bases). CDR3 length equals 17 residues. Trimming cost V 3 bases and J 1 base, with 17 bases left between them. The V gene's germline CDR1 is MNHNS and CDR2 SASEGT. The CDR3 DNA reads TGTGCCAGCAGTGACACCTGGACATGGGAAGGCACAGATACGCAGTATTTT. This gives the protein CASSDTWTWEGTDTQYF.

This clone was seen a single time. The rearrangement joins TRBV5-6 to TRBJ2-5; maybe TRBD2 (6 bases). The CDR3 sequence is 15 residues long. CDR1 is SGHDT and CDR2 is YYEEEE in the germline V gene. Trimming cost V 0 bases and J 0 bases, with 9 bases left between them. The DNA for the CDR3 is TGTGCCAGCAGCTTGGGGAGGGTAGACCAAGAGACCCAGTACTTC. This sequence encodes CASSLGRVDQETQYF. Using reference TRBV5-6 and TRBJ2-5 for the parts outside the CDR3, the full variable domain is DAGVTQSPTHLIKTRGQQVTLRCSPKSGHDTVSWYQQALGQGPQFIFQYYEEEERQRGNFPDRFSGHQFPNYSSELNVNALLLGDSALYLCASSLGRVDQETQYFGPGTRLLVL.

The chain joins TRBV27 to TRBJ1-5; tentative D call: TRBD1 (6 bases). Germline assignment: CDR1 MNHEY and CDR2 SMNVEV (reference sequence). Trimming pared 7 bases from V and 3 bases from J, leaving 16 bases between. The CDR3 is made up of 15 amino acids. CDR3 region: CASKVAGANNQPQHF. The CDR3 DNA is TGTGCCAGCAAGGTAGCAGGGGCAAACAATCAGCCCCAGCATTTT.

This clone was recorded a few times. The chain carries TRBV4-2 and TRBJ1-1; D possibly corresponds to TRBD1 (6 bases). V was clipped by 1 base and J by 1 base, with 10 bases between them. CDR3 size: 15 residues. CDR1 is LGHNA and CDR2 is YNFKEQ in the germline V gene. CDR3 in DNA: TGTGCCAGCAGCCAAGTCACAGGGCCGAACACTGAAGCTTTCTTT. Translating it yields CASSQVTGPNTEAFF.

This clone was recorded only once. The chain uses TRBV6-1 and TRBJ2-7, with 8 bases lining up with TRBD1. The germline V gene encodes CDR1 MNHNS and CDR2 SASEGT. This CDR3 has 14 amino acids. After removal of 6 bases from V and 2 bases from J, the junction contained 6 bases not matched to a gene. The CDR3 is CASRLDRETYEQYF. The CDR3 nucleotides are TGTGCCAGCAGACTGGACAGGGAAACCTACGAGCAGTACTTC.

The gene calls are TRBV15 and TRBJ2-1; D possibly corresponds to TRBD1 (5 bases). Germline lookup yields CDR1 LNHNV and CDR2 YYDKDF (reference sequence). V shed 0 bases and J shed 5 bases, with 11 bases lying between them. There are 15 residues in the CDR3. The CDR3 DNA is TGTGCCACCAGCAGAGATGGGGCAGGGAACAATGAGCAGTTCTTC. Its protein is CATSRDGAGNNEQFF.

The V and J genes are TRBV7-9 and TRBJ2-3; a weak D match, TRBD1 (6 bases). This CDR3 has 13 amino acids. V was trimmed by 1 base and J by 9 bases, leaving 11 bases between them. Germline CDR1 SEHNR, CDR2 FQNEAQ (reference sequence). The CDR3 spells CASSLVGGWTQYF. The CDR3 DNA follows: TGTGCCAGCAGCTTAGTTGGGGGCTGGACGCAGTATTTT.

This chain links TRBV5-6 with TRBJ2-5; 10 bases agree with TRBD1. CDR1 is SGHDT and CDR2 is YYEEEE in the germline V gene. With 3 bases clipped from V and 0 bases from J, the junction kept 8 bases outside the gene matches. This CDR3 comprises 17 residues. The CDR3 region is CASSWGKDRGYQETQYF. The CDR3 nucleotides are TGTGCCAGCAGCTGGGGGAAGGACAGGGGGTACCAAGAGACCCAGTACTTC.

The V call is TRBV13, the J call TRBJ1-4; D may be TRBD1 (5 bases). V was clipped by 5 bases and J by 4 bases, with 20 bases between them. CDR3 size: 17 residues. Germline loops: CDR1 PRHDT, CDR2 FYEKMQ (reference sequence). CDR3 sequence reads: CASSPTAGLMGNEKLFF. Here the CDR3 DNA reads TGTGCCAGCAGCCCCACGGCAGGGTTAATGGGTAATGAAAAACTGTTTTTT.

This clone was seen only a few times. CDR3 DNA sequence: TGCGCCAGCAGCCAAGATCGAACGTTGACAGGGAACACTGAAGCTTTCTTT. It yields the protein CASSQDRTLTGNTEAFF. The J gene is TRBJ1-1, the V gene TRBV4-1; perhaps TRBD1 as D (6 bases). The V and J ends lost 0 bases and 1 base respectively, with 15 bases between them. Per the germline V gene, CDR1 is MGHRA and CDR2 is YSYEKL. This CDR3 is built from 17 residues.

The CDR3 nucleotides read TGCGCCAGCAGAGGACTAGCGGGGGGAACTAGCACAGATACGCAGTATTTT. This encodes CASRGLAGGTSTDTQYF. The chain carries TRBV5-1 and TRBJ2-3; 14 nucleotides line up with TRBD2. Germline V gives CDR1 SGHRS, CDR2 YFSETQ. V gave up 5 bases and J gave up 0 bases; unmatched junction bases: 5. The CDR3 is 17 amino acids.

This chain joins TRBV7-6 and TRBJ2-3, with TRBD2 identical over 7 bases. Germline CDR1 SGHVS, CDR2 FNYEAQ. The CDR3 sequence is 13 residues long. V lost 5 bases, J lost 4 bases, and 3 bases stayed unmatched. CDR3 DNA sequence: TGTGCCAGCAGCCTTAGCGGGCCAGATACGCAGTATTTT. The encoded protein is CASSLSGPDTQYF.

The chain combines TRBV7-2 with TRBJ2-7, with a tentative D call TRBD1 (6 bases). There are 16 residues in the CDR3. Deletions cut 1 base from V and 0 bases from J, with 13 bases between. Germline V CDR1 and CDR2: SGHTA, FQGNSA. CDR3: CASSLVPGASSYEQYF. CDR3 nucleotides: TGTGCCAGCAGCTTAGTTCCAGGGGCAAGCTCCTACGAGCAGTACTTC.

The rearrangement uses TRBV27 and TRBJ2-7, with D tentatively TRBD1 (6 bases). The germline gives CDR1 MNHEY, CDR2 SMNVEV (reference sequence). V lost 5 bases to trimming and J lost 6 bases, with 23 bases between them. The CDR3 spans 16 residues. The DNA of the CDR3 is TGTGCCAGCAGTCAGGCCCCGTACAGGGCAATAGGCGAGCAGTACTTC. Its translation is CASSQAPYRAIGEQYF.

This clone came up once. V is TRBV5-5 and J is TRBJ1-2, with 9 bases that match TRBD1. The CDR3 is made up of 15 amino acids. CDR1 and CDR2 (germline): SGHKS, YYEKEE (reference sequence). V was clipped by 0 bases and J by 2 bases; unmatched bases: 2. Here the CDR3 DNA reads TGTGCCAGCAGCTTGGTTACAGGGGGCAACTATGGCTACACCTTC. This sequence encodes CASSLVTGGNYGYTF.

The genes are TRBV25-1 and TRBJ2-7; maybe TRBD2 (6 bases). V dropped 7 bases and J dropped 0 bases, with 10 bases sitting between them. CDR3 length equals 13 residues. Germline CDR1 reads MGHDK; CDR2 reads SYGVNS. This CDR3 reads CASNLGSSYEQYF. The CDR3 coding sequence is TGTGCCAGCAATCTCGGGAGCTCCTACGAGCAGTACTTC.

V and J are TRBV11-2 and TRBJ1-1; 7 positions match TRBD1. There are 15 residues in the CDR3. J gave up 3 bases and V 5 bases, and 9 bases lay outside the gene matches. The germline V gene has CDR1 SGHAT and CDR2 FQNNGV. CDR3 nucleotides: TGTGCCAGCAGCAGATGGGGGACAGCGGACACTGAAGCTTTCTTT. Amino acid sequence: CASSRWGTADTEAFF.

The chain employs TRBV4-1 and TRBJ1-2, with 8 bases lining up with TRBD1. With 1 base clipped from V and 3 bases from J, the junction kept 7 bases outside the gene matches. The CDR3 length is 16 residues. Germline V gives CDR1 MGHRA, CDR2 YSYEKL. CDR3 region: CASSQASGGDDYGYTF. Here the CDR3 DNA reads TGCGCCAGCAGCCAAGCCTCAGGGGGCGACGACTATGGCTACACCTTC.

V gene TRBV7-3 combines with J gene TRBJ2-2; TRBD2 is a possible D gene (5 bases). From germline, CDR1 is SGHTA and CDR2 FQGTGA. With 5 bases removed from V and 4 bases from J, the gap between germline ends came to 11 bases. This CDR3 has 14 amino acids. Here the CDR3 reads CASSATTFTGELFF. CDR3 coding DNA: TGTGCCAGCAGCGCGACTACATTCACCGGGGAGCTGTTTTTT.

The chain couples TRBV28 to TRBJ1-2, with a tentative D call TRBD1 (6 bases). Looked up from germline, CDR1 is MDHEN and CDR2 is SYDVKM. The CDR3 runs to 19 residues. Trimming took 8 bases from V and 3 from J, leaving 31 bases between them. CDR3 DNA: TGTGCCAGCCGGAGTTTGGTTTCTTATGCGATGGCAGGGGACTATGGCTACACCTTC. This gives the protein CASRSLVSYAMAGDYGYTF.

V usage is TRBV5-8 and J usage is TRBJ2-5; 10 bases fit TRBD1. The J segment lost 4 bases and the V segment lost 4 bases, leaving 4 bases of the junction unmatched. In germline, CDR1 is SGHTS, CDR2 YDEGEE. This CDR3 comprises 14 residues. The CDR3 sequence is CASSRGTGVETQYF. DNA of the CDR3: TGTGCCAGCAGCCGGGGGACAGGGGTAGAGACCCAGTACTTC.

This sequence joins TRBV30 and TRBJ1-1; D is undetermined. Germline V gives CDR1 GTSNPN, CDR2 SVGIG (reference sequence). The CDR3 runs to 12 residues. Trimming removed 1 base from V and 8 bases from J, with 11 bases in between. DNA for the CDR3: TGTGCCTGGAGTGCGTATAAGCGCGAAGCTTTCTTT. Translated: CAWSAYKREAFF. Full variable domain (rest looked up from reference TRBV30 and TRBJ1-1): SQTIHQWPATLVQPVGSPLSLECTVEGTSNPNLYWYRQAAGRGLQLLFYSVGIGQISSEVPQNLSASRPQDRQFILSSKKLLLSDSGFYLCAWSAYKREAFFGQGTRLTVV.